The text below deals with one TCR beta chain. Using immunoSEQ multiplex PCR, the repertoire was profiled, and TCRdb retains in-frame clones only, with some absent. The data show under 6,000 clones, 80% seen once. This specimen belongs to a study of chemoradiotherapy in HPV16-positive cancers. Study overall: Candidate HPV-specific T-cell clones and common TCR motifs came from functional assays in a couple of HPV16-positive patients.

Per germline, CDR1 SGHRS and CDR2 YFSETQ. V was pared by 4 bases and J by 2 bases, with 15 bases between. There are 15 residues in the CDR3. This rearrangement joins TRBV5-1 to TRBJ2-5, with a possible D match to TRBD1 (6 bases). The sample was acquired from a patient who underwent chemoradiotherapy. This clonotype was obtained from a human donor with HPV-associated anogenital cancer. CDR3 bases: TGCGCCAGCAGCCTAAACGGACAGCTACAAGAGACCCAGTACTTC. Its protein is CASSLNGQLQETQYF.